Presented here are 28 T cell receptor beta chains from one specimen sequenced in a study of T cell responses to AZD1222 COVID-19 vaccine. The data were produced by immunoSEQ multiplex PCR, yet TCRdb's version contains in-frame clones alone and is incomplete. Here the sample spans about 120,000 clones, around 93% being singletons. The starting material was peripheral blood, obtained on day 0 of AZD1222 vaccination. These receptors came from an adult in good health.

This chain uses TRBV12-3 or TRBV12-4 with TRBJ1-1; D is uncertain. Trimming stripped 5 bases from V and 7 bases from J, with 14 bases between. The CDR3 length is 13 residues. CDR3 residues: CASSPRHESEAFF. For the CDR3, the DNA is TGTGCCAGCAGTCCAAGACATGAGAGTGAAGCTTTCTTT.

The V and J genes are TRBV19 and TRBJ1-3, with D tentatively TRBD1 (5 bases). The CDR3 runs to 14 residues. V gave up 4 bases and J gave up 3 bases, with 10 bases separating them. CDR1 LNHDA and CDR2 SQIVND come from the germline V gene (reference sequence). The CDR3 is CASSNGGIGNTIYF. The CDR3 region has the DNA TGTGCCAGTAGTAACGGGGGGATTGGAAACACCATATATTTT.

The chain recombines TRBV3-1 (or the pseudogene TRBV3-2) with TRBJ1-3; 7 positions agree with TRBD1. This CDR3 is 20 amino acids long. Germline values: CDR1 LGHDT, CDR2 YNNKEL (reference sequence). Unmatched junction bases numbered 18, after V lost 4 bases and J lost 0 bases. The CDR3 spells CASSLGGDSFLTLSGNTIYF. CDR3 nucleotide sequence: TGTGCCAGCAGCCTAGGGGGGGACAGCTTCCTTACCCTCTCTGGAAACACCATATATTTT.

The chain uses TRBV5-6 and TRBJ2-2; no clear D. Looked up from germline, CDR1 is SGHDT and CDR2 is YYEEEE. The ends were cut back, 2 bases at V and 3 bases at J, with 2 bases in the middle. The CDR3 loop spans 12 amino acids. The CDR3 sequence: CASSFYTGELFF. The CDR3 DNA is TGTGCCAGCAGCTTCTACACCGGGGAGCTGTTTTTT. Together with reference TRBV5-6 and TRBJ2-2, the CDR3 gives the full variable domain: DAGVTQSPTHLIKTRGQQVTLRCSPKSGHDTVSWYQQALGQGPQFIFQYYEEEERQRGNFPDRFSGHQFPNYSSELNVNALLLGDSALYLCASSFYTGELFFGEGSRLTVL.

V usage is TRBV6-2 or TRBV6-3 and J usage is TRBJ2-7; TRBD2 might be the D (5 bases). Germline-derived CDR1 and CDR2 are MNHEY and SVGEGT. There are 15 residues in the CDR3. V lost 4 bases and J 3 bases, leaving 16 bases between the germline ends. The CDR3, as DNA: TGTGCCAGCAGTTTAACTAGAAACAAGATCTACGAGCAGTACTTC. This gives the protein CASSLTRNKIYEQYF.

The chain is built from TRBV6-5 and TRBJ2-2; 7 bases map to TRBD1. Trimming cost V 7 bases and J 3 bases; bases outside gene matches: 5. The germline CDR1 and CDR2 sequences are MNHEY and SVGAGI. The CDR3 loop spans 14 amino acids. The CDR3 sequence is CASNRQGDTGELFF. CDR3 in DNA: TGTGCCAGCAACCGGCAGGGGGACACCGGGGAGCTGTTTTTT.

The chain recombines TRBV28 with TRBJ2-7; 12 positions agree with TRBD2. Germline CDR1 reads MDHEN; CDR2 reads SYDVKM. Losses at the gene ends were 4 bases for V and 2 bases for J; bases not matched to a gene: 6. CDR3 length equals 16 residues. CDR3 residues: CASSSLAGGGAYEQYF. CDR3 nucleotides: TGTGCCAGCAGTTCCCTAGCGGGAGGGGGAGCCTACGAGCAGTACTTC.

J is TRBJ2-7 and V is TRBV5-6; 9 nucleotides line up with TRBD1. In germline, CDR1 is SGHDT, CDR2 YYEEEE. J lost 2 bases, V lost 7 bases, and 4 bases had no gene match. The CDR3 runs 13 residues. The CDR3 DNA reads TGTGCCAGCCATAGGGACAGGGCCTACGAGCAGTACTTC. As protein: CASHRDRAYEQYF.

The chain uses TRBV10-1 and TRBJ2-7; 8 bases match TRBD2. The CDR3 contains 14 residues. Germline lookup yields CDR1 WNHNN and CDR2 SYGVQD (reference sequence). V lost 10 bases to trimming and J lost 1 base; unmatched junction nucleotides: 9. The CDR3 DNA reads TGCGCCACCTCCCCGGGACTAGATTCCTACGAGCAGTACTTC. Residues: CATSPGLDSYEQYF.

The chain is built from TRBV4-3 and TRBJ1-5; D not resolved. Germline lookup yields CDR1 LGHNA and CDR2 YSLEER. The CDR3 runs to 13 residues. With 2 bases removed from V and 3 bases from J, the gap between germline ends came to 5 bases. The CDR3 protein is CASSQRVNQPQHF. The CDR3 nucleotides read TGCGCCAGCAGCCAAAGGGTCAATCAGCCCCAGCATTTT.

CDR3 region: CASSLVGGIREKLFF. The CDR3 coding sequence is TGTGCCAGCAGCTTAGTCGGGGGAATTCGTGAAAAACTGTTTTTT. The chain is built from TRBV7-9 and TRBJ1-4, with D perhaps matching TRBD1 (5 bases). The CDR3 contains 15 residues. The germline V gene has CDR1 SEHNR and CDR2 FQNEAQ (reference sequence). Trimming cost V 1 base and J 7 bases, with 13 bases left between them.

The rearrangement uses TRBV5-4 and TRBJ2-1, with TRBD1 matching 7 bases. CDR1 and CDR2 (germline): SGHNT, YYREEE (reference sequence). The V and J ends lost 0 bases and 1 base, in that order; junction bases with no gene match: 4. The CDR3 has 16 residues. CDR3 in amino acids: CASSLAGQVSYNEQFF. CDR3 in DNA: TGTGCCAGCAGCTTGGCCGGACAGGTTTCCTACAATGAGCAGTTCTTC.

This clone occurred a few times. V usage is TRBV14 and J usage is TRBJ1-6; D call uncertain. Germline lookup yields CDR1 SGHDN and CDR2 FVKESK. V lost 3 bases and J lost 4, with 7 bases in between. The length of the CDR3 is 14 residues. CDR3 amino acids: CASSQMGYNSPLHF. CDR3 in DNA: TGTGCCAGCAGCCAGATGGGGTATAATTCACCCCTCCACTTT.

The chain has TRBV5-1 and TRBJ1-5; D unresolved. V lost 2 bases, J lost 8 bases, and 11 bases lay in between. CDR1 and CDR2 (germline): SGHRS, YFSETQ. This CDR3 is built from 13 residues. The CDR3 DNA sequence: TGCGCCAGCAGCTTCGGCGGCCTGGAGCCCCAGCATTTT. It is translated as CASSFGGLEPQHF. The full variable domain, its missing parts supplied by reference TRBV5-1 and TRBJ1-5, is KAGVTQTPRYLIKTRGQQVTLSCSPISGHRSVSWYQQTPGQGLQFLFEYFSETQRNKGNFPGRFSGRQFSNSRSEMNVSTLELGDSALYLCASSFGGLEPQHFGDGTRLSIL.

The V call is TRBV5-5, the J call TRBJ2-1, with D maybe TRBD2 (5 bases). V lost 4 bases and J 4 bases, leaving 15 bases between the germline ends. The CDR3 extends over 15 amino acids. Germline-derived CDR1 and CDR2 are SGHKS and YYEKEE (reference sequence). CDR3 region: CASSKDGVQYNEQFF. The CDR3 DNA follows: TGTGCCAGCAGCAAAGACGGGGTACAGTACAATGAGCAGTTCTTC.

The rearrangement uses TRBV3-1 (or the pseudogene TRBV3-2) and TRBJ1-4; TRBD1 matches at 8 bases. CDR3 length equals 17 residues. Germline V gives CDR1 LGHDT, CDR2 YNNKEL (reference sequence). With V trimmed by 4 bases and J by 3 bases, 10 bases remained unmatched. The CDR3 nucleotides are TGTGCCAGCAGCCTAACGACAGGGGAGGGGTCTAATGAAAAACTGTTTTTT. Amino acids: CASSLTTGEGSNEKLFF.

The rearrangement links TRBV27 to TRBJ1-4; D ambiguous. CDR3 length equals 13 residues. Trimming shortened V by 5 bases and J by 4 bases, and 8 bases separated the two germline ends. CDR1 is MNHEY and CDR2 is SMNVEV in the germline V gene (reference sequence). Here the CDR3 reads CASSLSHNEKLFF. The CDR3 coding sequence is TGTGCCAGCAGTCTAAGCCATAATGAAAAACTGTTTTTT. The full variable domain, rest sourced from reference TRBV27 and TRBJ1-4, is EAQVTQNPRYLITVTGKKLTVTCSQNMNHEYMSWYRQDPGLGLRQIYYSMNVEVTDKGDVPEGYKVSRKEKRNFPLILESPSPNQTSLYFCASSLSHNEKLFFGSGTQLSVL.

This chain joins TRBV7-8 and TRBJ1-5; 10 bases align to TRBD1. Germline V lookup: CDR1 SGHVS, CDR2 FQNEAQ. Trimming removed 5 bases from V and 4 bases from J; junction bases left unmatched: 5. The CDR3 sequence is 15 residues long. The CDR3 sequence: CASSRGQGINQPQHF. DNA for the CDR3: TGTGCCAGCAGCCGGGGACAGGGGATTAATCAGCCCCAGCATTTT.

The chain is built from TRBV13 and TRBJ2-7; D is uncertain. Germline V CDR1 and CDR2: PRHDT, FYEKMQ (reference sequence). V was cut by 0 bases and J by 3 bases, with 9 bases left in between. This CDR3 contains 14 residues. CDR3 sequence reads: CASSLGSKHYEQYF. The DNA for the CDR3 is TGTGCCAGCAGCTTAGGTAGTAAACACTACGAGCAGTACTTC. The complete variable domain, with remaining parts taken from reference TRBV13 and TRBJ2-7, reads AAGVIQSPRHLIKEKRETATLKCYPIPRHDTVYWYQQGPGQDPQFLISFYEKMQSDKGSIPDRFSAQQFSDYHSELNMSSLELGDSALYFCASSLGSKHYEQYFGPGTRLTVT.

The rearrangement uses TRBV4-1 and TRBJ1-4; the D gene is possibly TRBD1 (6 bases). Per the germline V gene, CDR1 is MGHRA and CDR2 is YSYEKL. The CDR3 is 17 amino acids. The V end was cut by 0 bases, the J end by 6 bases, with 17 bases between. The CDR3 DNA reads TGCGCCAGCAGCCAAGATAGACAGGCCCCGGACTATGAAAAACTGTTTTTT. Amino acid sequence: CASSQDRQAPDYEKLFF.

The chain carries TRBV4-3 and TRBJ1-3; D is unresolved. In germline, CDR1 is LGHNA, CDR2 YSLEER. CDR3 size: 16 residues. The germline V and J ends were trimmed by 0 bases and 1 base, with 10 bases remaining between them. DNA of the CDR3: TGCGCCAGCAGCCAAGATTTTGGGGTATCTGGAAACACCATATATTTT. Encoded protein: CASSQDFGVSGNTIYF.

V gene TRBV7-9 combines with J gene TRBJ1-1; maybe TRBD1 (5 bases). The V gene lost 1 base and the J gene lost 8 bases, with 8 bases spanning the gap. Germline values: CDR1 SEHNR, CDR2 FQNEAQ (reference sequence). The CDR3 covers 12 residues. The CDR3 DNA sequence: TGTGCCAGCAGCTTAGGGGGCGCCGAAGCTTTCTTT. This codes for CASSLGGAEAFF.

This clone was recorded many times. This chain uses TRBV7-2 with TRBJ1-1; 7 bases map to TRBD1. The trim removed 3 bases at V and 6 bases at J, leaving 4 bases unmatched. CDR1 and CDR2 from the germline V gene are SGHTA and FQGNSA. The CDR3 runs to 13 residues. The chain's CDR3 is CASSLTGRAEAFF. The CDR3 region has the DNA TGTGCCAGCAGCTTGACAGGGAGGGCTGAAGCTTTCTTT.

The chain has TRBV6-5 and TRBJ2-7, with D unresolved. The CDR3 totals 13 residues. Germline V CDR1 and CDR2: MNHEY, SVGAGI. The V and J ends lost 7 bases and 7 bases respectively, with 17 bases between them. The CDR3 bases are TGTGCCAGCAAACAGACCAGTTTTTTGGAGCAGTACTTC. It translates to CASKQTSFLEQYF.

The CDR3, as DNA: TGTGCCAGCTCACCTCCTTTAGCGGGAGCCTACAATGAGCAGTTCTTC. Its translation is CASSPPLAGAYNEQFF. The chain joins TRBV18 to TRBJ2-1, with 9 nucleotides matching TRBD2. Germline V gives CDR1 KGHSH, CDR2 LQKENI. The V and J ends lost 3 bases and 2 bases, in that order; junction bases with no gene match: 5. The CDR3 extends over 16 amino acids.

The gene calls are TRBV10-2 and TRBJ2-2; maybe TRBD2 (7 bases). Germline CDR1 WSHSY, CDR2 SAAADI. Trimming took 2 bases from V and 5 from J, leaving 15 bases between them. CDR3 length: 16 residues. DNA of the CDR3: TGCGCCAGCAGTGAGGTTCCGGGGGGCCGGACCGGGGAGCTGTTTTTT. Translating it yields CASSEVPGGRTGELFF.

V is TRBV19 and J is TRBJ1-2; tentative D call: TRBD1 (5 bases). The V end was cut by 5 bases, the J end by 4 bases, with 14 bases between. Germline V lookup: CDR1 LNHDA, CDR2 SQIVND (reference sequence). The CDR3 contains 14 residues. The CDR3 protein is CASSFPSGVYGYTF. CDR3 coding DNA: TGTGCCAGTAGTTTCCCCTCGGGGGTCTATGGCTACACCTTC.

This chain links TRBV11-2 with TRBJ1-2; D possibly corresponds to TRBD1 (6 bases). CDR1 is SGHAT and CDR2 is FQNNGV in the germline V gene. V was clipped by 1 base and J by 2 bases, with 11 bases between them. The CDR3 is made up of 15 amino acids. The CDR3 sequence: CASSLVRGANYGYTF. The CDR3 DNA is TGTGCCAGCAGCTTAGTGCGGGGGGCGAACTATGGCTACACCTTC.